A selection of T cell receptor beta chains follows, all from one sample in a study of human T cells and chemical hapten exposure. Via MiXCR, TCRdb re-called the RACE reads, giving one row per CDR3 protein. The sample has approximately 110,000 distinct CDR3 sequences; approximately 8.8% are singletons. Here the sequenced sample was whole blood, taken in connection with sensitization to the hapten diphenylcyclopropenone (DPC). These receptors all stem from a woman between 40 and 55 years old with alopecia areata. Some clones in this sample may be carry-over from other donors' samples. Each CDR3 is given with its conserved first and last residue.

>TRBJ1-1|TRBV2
CASSELGAGNTEAFF
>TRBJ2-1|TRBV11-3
CASSLAQSGTPYNEQFF
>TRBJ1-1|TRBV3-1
CASSQVREGTEAFF
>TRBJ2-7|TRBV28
CASSPPGLPYEQYF
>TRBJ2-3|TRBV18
CASSPDRSTDTQYF
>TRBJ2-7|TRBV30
CAWSGASGGYKEQYF
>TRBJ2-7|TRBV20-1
CSARRTTQGLYEQYF
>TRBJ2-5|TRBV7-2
CASSSKELASQETQYF
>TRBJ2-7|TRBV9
CASSLLLTGEQYF
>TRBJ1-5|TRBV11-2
CASSTGTGQPQHF
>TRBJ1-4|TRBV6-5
CASSSGQPNEKLFF
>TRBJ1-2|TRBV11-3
CASSSSGTGTAGYTF
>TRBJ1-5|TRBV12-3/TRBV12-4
CASKLQGWDNQPQHF
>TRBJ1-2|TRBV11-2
CASSLDVGNYGYTF
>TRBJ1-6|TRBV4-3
CASSPSPQIISPLHF
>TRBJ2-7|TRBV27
CASSFQGDEQYF
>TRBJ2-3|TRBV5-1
CASSLTTDTQYF
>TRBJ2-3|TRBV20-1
CSARVLAGTDTQYF
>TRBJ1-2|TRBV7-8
CASSLVEGANYGYTF
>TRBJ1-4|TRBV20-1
CSPGGATNEKLFF